This T cell receptor beta chain was retrieved from a study of cytomegalovirus exposure and HLA in healthy donors. Study information: Clustering assigned about four fifths of the roughly 380 genotyped donors to the Caucasian-associated ancestry cluster.

Germline V gene data show CDR1 as SGHNT and CDR2 as YYREEE (reference sequence). After removal of 5 bases from V and 3 bases from J, the junction contained 11 bases not matched to a gene. This CDR3 spans 16 amino acids. Regarding this clone: Its antigen is unknown.

Study outcomes and limitations: Earlier analysis yielded a pattern in which most TCR beta V segments were productive about 90% or about 30% of the time. Near-uniform donor sequencing depth was presumed by presence/absence analyses.

13 Jbeta primers and 60 Vbeta primers were used for the PCR. Generated by immunoSEQ multiplex PCR, the TCRdb table keeps only in-frame clones and is missing some. The table includes some 200,000 clones, about 76% detected once. The sequence came from a male donor in good health and CMV-seropositive. The chain joins TRBV5-4 to TRBJ2-3; 8 bases are a match to TRBD2. The sample taken for sequencing was PBMCs. CDR3: CASSRAGGLDTDTQYF. The CDR3 coding sequence is TGTGCCAGCAGTAGGGCGGGGGGCCTGGATACAGATACGCAGTATTTT.